These 30 T cell receptor beta chains share one sample of origin, sequenced in a study of T cell clonality in common variable immunodeficiency. Clones were read by immunoSEQ multiplex PCR, and TCRdb kept only the in-frame ones, dropping some. Recorded here are roughly 43,000 clones, none singletons. Input material: peripheral blood mononuclear cells. All receptors come from a person aged 18 to 70 in good health.

This clone was recorded at least ten times. CDR3 DNA (partial): TGTGCCAGCAGCACGGGCGGGGGCGCGGACTATGGC. It is translated as CASSTGGGADYG. The entire CDR3 reads CASSTGGGADYGYTF. The V and J genes are TRBV7-9 and TRBJ1-2; a weak D match, TRBD1 (6 bases). The CDR3 extends 3 residues past the end of the read, so its final part is completed from the germline J gene. The germline gives CDR1 SEHNR, CDR2 FQNEAQ (reference sequence). This CDR3 comprises 15 residues. V shed 5 bases and J shed 3 bases, with 16 bases lying between them.

This clone was seen at least ten times. Read sequence stops 3 residues before the CDR3 end, and the germline J gene provides the missing end. This rearrangement joins TRBV7-3 to TRBJ2-1, with TRBD2 matching over 11 bases. The length of the CDR3 is 16 residues. Per germline, CDR1 SGHTA and CDR2 FQGTGA. V lost 2 bases to trimming and J lost 8 bases; unmatched junction nucleotides: 8. The sequenced part of the CDR3 DNA is TGTGCCAGCAGCTTAGATGTAGCGGGGGGGATCGATGAG. This codes for CASSLDVAGGIDE. The complete CDR3 sequence is CASSLDVAGGIDEQFF.

Ten or more counts support this clone. The read terminates 3 residues before the CDR3 end, so the remaining end is supplied by the germline J gene. This sequence joins TRBV5-4 and TRBJ2-7, with 8 bases matching TRBD1. The germline CDR1 and CDR2 sequences are SGHNT and YYREEE (reference sequence). The CDR3 is 15 residues long. After removal of 4 bases from V and 3 bases from J, the junction contained 9 bases not matched to a gene. The CDR3 loop is CASSNDLGTGYEQYF. CDR3 bases read: TGTGCCAGCAGCAACGACCTCGGGACAGGCTACGAG. Using reference TRBV5-4 and TRBJ2-7 for the parts outside the CDR3, the full variable domain is ETGVTQSPTHLIKTRGQQVTLRCSSQSGHNTVSWYQQALGQGPQFIFQYYREEENGRGNFPPRFSGLQFPNYSSELNVNALELDDSALYLCASSNDLGTGYEQYFGPGTRLTVT.

This clone was seen repeatedly, ten times or more. The sequence runs out 3 residues before the end of the CDR3; the remainder is reconstructed from the germline J gene. The chain has TRBV5-4 and TRBJ2-3; maybe TRBD2 (7 bases). The V gene lost 0 bases and the J gene lost 3 bases, with 11 bases spanning the gap. The CDR3 extends over 15 amino acids. The germline gives CDR1 SGHNT, CDR2 YYREEE (reference sequence). CDR3 protein: CASSLGRGPTDTQYF. The CDR3 bases that were read are TGTGCCAGCAGCTTGGGGCGGGGGCCAACAGATACG. The full variable domain, in which reference TRBV5-4 and TRBJ2-3 provide the parts outside the CDR3, is ETGVTQSPTHLIKTRGQQVTLRCSSQSGHNTVSWYQQALGQGPQFIFQYYREEENGRGNFPPRFSGLQFPNYSSELNVNALELDDSALYLCASSLGRGPTDTQYFGPGTRLTVL.

The sample holds many counts of this clone. The sequence runs out 3 residues before the end of the CDR3; the remainder is reconstructed from the germline J gene. The chain carries TRBV11-3 and TRBJ1-3; the D is unclear. The ends were cut back, 5 bases at V and 0 bases at J, with 5 bases in the middle. This CDR3 spans 13 amino acids. Per germline, CDR1 SGHNT and CDR2 YENEEA. Partial CDR3 DNA: TGTGCCAGCAGCCAGAGCTCTGGAAACACC. Amino acid sequence: CASSQSSGNT. The whole CDR3 is CASSQSSGNTIYF.

This clone was seen repeatedly, ten times or more. The read ends 3 residues before the CDR3 terminus; that terminus is restored from the germline J gene. The rearrangement links TRBV29-1 to TRBJ2-1; D remains unclear. Germline V lookup: CDR1 SQVTM, CDR2 ANQGSEA. The length of the CDR3 is 17 residues. Trimming left V 1 base short and J 0 bases short, with 16 bases between. CDR3 DNA, as far as it was read: TGCAGCGTTGAAGGTTCGGCAGGCATATACTCCTACAATGAG. It codes for CSVEGSAGIYSYNE. The entire CDR3 protein is CSVEGSAGIYSYNEQFF.

This clone showed up many times. Coverage ceases 3 residues before the CDR3 finishes, and the germline J gene fills in the end. This rearrangement joins TRBV30 to TRBJ1-5, with TRBD1 matching 8 bases. The CDR3 loop spans 17 amino acids. Germline CDR1 and CDR2: GTSNPN and SVGIG (reference sequence). Germline trimming cut 1 base from V and 0 bases from J; bases unmatched to any gene: 8. Partial CDR3 DNA: TGTGCCTGGAGTGCGAGCAGGACAGGGAATAGCAATCAGCCC. It is translated as CAWSASRTGNSNQP. The entire CDR3 reads CAWSASRTGNSNQPQHF.

This clone was seen ten or more times. The read is 3 residues too short to cover the CDR3 end, so that end is filled in from the germline J gene. V is TRBV28 and J is TRBJ1-1; a possible D gene is TRBD1 (6 bases). V lost 6 bases to trimming and J lost 5 bases, with 22 bases between them. The CDR3 covers 16 residues. Germline loops: CDR1 MDHEN, CDR2 SYDVKM. The sequenced part of the CDR3 DNA is TGTGCCAGCAGGCGTACCCTCGGGGGGGGCCTAACTGAA. This codes for CASRRTLGGGLTE. The whole CDR3 is CASRRTLGGGLTEAFF.

There are many counts of this clone. Sequencing ends 3 residues short of the CDR3 end; the germline J gene provides the rest. The chain has TRBV6-2 or TRBV6-3 and TRBJ1-1, with no clear D. The CDR3 length is 13 residues. The V end was cut by 5 bases, the J end by 1 base, with 8 bases between. Germline V gene lookup returns CDR1 MNHEY and CDR2 SVGEGT. Partial CDR3 DNA: TGTGCCAGCAGTCGACAAGGGAACACTGAA. Protein: CASSRQGNTE. The CDR3 reads in full as CASSRQGNTEAFF.

This clone was observed many times. Read coverage stops 3 residues before the CDR3 terminus; the germline J gene supplies the remainder. The chain has TRBV9 and TRBJ2-1, with no clear D. The CDR3 totals 13 residues. Germline assignment: CDR1 SGDLS and CDR2 YYNGEE. Trimming took off 6 bases at V and 0 bases at J, with 7 bases between the two ends. The CDR3 loop is CASTGSSYNEQFF. The DNA read from the CDR3 is TGTGCCAGCACAGGATCCTCCTACAATGAG.

This clone occurred many times. Read coverage stops 3 residues before the CDR3 terminus; the germline J gene supplies the remainder. The chain has TRBV2 and TRBJ2-7, with TRBD1 matching 8 bases. The CDR3 totals 14 residues. J lost 2 bases, V lost 8 bases, and 8 bases had no gene match. Germline loops: CDR1 SNHLY, CDR2 FYNNEI. The DNA read from the CDR3 is TGTGCCAGCGGCCGGGACAGGCGAACCTACGAG. Translation: CASGRDRRTYE. The CDR3 in its entirety is CASGRDRRTYEQYF.

This clone was recorded at least ten times. The read finishes 3 residues shy of the CDR3 end, and the germline J gene is used to complete it. The genes are TRBV4-2 and TRBJ2-1; the match to TRBD2 covers 8 bases. The CDR3 is 14 residues long. After removal of 3 bases from V and 4 bases from J, the junction contained 2 bases not matched to a gene. Looked up from germline, CDR1 is LGHNA and CDR2 is YNFKEQ. The CDR3: CASSQEREYNEQFF. The CDR3 bases that were read are TGTGCCAGCAGCCAGGAGCGGGAGTACAATGAG.

This clone was recorded at least ten times. The read is 3 residues too short to cover the CDR3 end, so that end is filled in from the germline J gene. The rearrangement uses TRBV20-1 and TRBJ2-3; 8 bases are shared with TRBD1. The length of the CDR3 is 14 residues. V lost 5 bases, J lost 3 bases, and 7 bases stayed unmatched. Germline CDR1 reads DFQATT; CDR2 reads SNEGSKA (reference sequence). Incomplete CDR3 DNA: TGCAGTGCTCCGACAACAGGGGGAACAGATACG. This gives the protein CSAPTTGGTDT. The complete CDR3 sequence is CSAPTTGGTDTQYF.

This clone was picked up many times. The read comes to an end 3 residues before the CDR3 does, leaving the germline J gene to fill in the end. The gene calls are TRBV3-1 (or the pseudogene TRBV3-2) and TRBJ1-2; 10 bases align to TRBD1. The CDR3 totals 18 residues. Trimming removed 3 bases from V and 0 bases from J; junction bases left unmatched: 10. CDR1 is LGHDT, CDR2 YNNKEL, per germline (reference sequence). Incomplete CDR3 DNA: TGTGCCAGCAGCCATCTCAGACAGGGGGCTTTTACTAACTATGGC. Translation gives CASSHLRQGAFTNYG. The whole CDR3 region reads CASSHLRQGAFTNYGYTF.

This clone was seen repeatedly, ten times or more. The read terminates 3 residues before the CDR3 end, so the remaining end is supplied by the germline J gene. V and J are TRBV27 and TRBJ2-5; D may be TRBD1 (5 bases). In germline, CDR1 is MNHEY, CDR2 SMNVEV (reference sequence). Trimming pared 6 bases from V and 2 bases from J, leaving 13 bases between. This CDR3 comprises 14 residues. The sequenced CDR3 bases are TGTGCCAGCAGCCGGTTTTCAGGGCAAGAGACC. This gives the protein CASSRFSGQET. The whole CDR3 region reads CASSRFSGQETQYF.

In this sample, this clone turned up many times. The observed sequence ends 3 residues before the CDR3 terminus, with the missing tail filled in from the germline J gene. This chain links TRBV5-4 with TRBJ1-2; D is undetermined. Germline CDR1 reads SGHNT; CDR2 reads YYREEE (reference sequence). V was shortened by 3 bases and J by 3 bases, with 3 bases between the two germline ends. The CDR3 extends over 11 amino acids. CDR3 protein: CASSSDYGYTF. Partial CDR3 DNA: TGTGCCAGCAGCTCCGACTATGGC.

This clone was recorded at least ten times. The CDR3 is cut off 3 residues early in the read; its end comes from the germline J gene. The genes are TRBV19 and TRBJ1-1; D might be TRBD1 (6 bases). Germline V gene data show CDR1 as LNHDA and CDR2 as SQIVND (reference sequence). The CDR3 is 14 residues long. The V and J ends lost 7 bases and 2 bases respectively, with 14 bases between them. CDR3 DNA, as far as it was read: TGTGCCAGTACGGGGGGCAGGGTTAACACTGAA. Encoded protein: CASTGGRVNTE. The CDR3 in its entirety is CASTGGRVNTEAFF.

This clone was found many times. Read sequence stops 3 residues before the CDR3 end, and the germline J gene provides the missing end. The chain recombines TRBV20-1 with TRBJ1-6; D remains unclear. The CDR3 sequence is 13 residues long. Germline V lookup: CDR1 DFQATT, CDR2 SNEGSKA (reference sequence). V was clipped by 3 bases and J by 6 bases, with 9 bases between them. The CDR3 DNA, read in part, is TGCAGTGCTAGGAGCCGTACTAATTCACCC. Encoded protein: CSARSRTNSP. The entire CDR3 protein reads CSARSRTNSPLHF.

Ten or more counts support this clone. The CDR3 extends 3 residues past the end of the read, so its final part is completed from the germline J gene. J is TRBJ1-2 and V is TRBV5-4; weak D call: TRBD1 (6 bases). The CDR3 has 15 residues. Trimming removed 0 bases at V and 1 base at J, with 10 bases between. Germline V gene lookup returns CDR1 SGHNT and CDR2 YYREEE (reference sequence). CDR3 DNA (partial): TGTGCCAGCAGCTTGGTCGGGGGGCGTAACTATGGC. Translation gives CASSLVGGRNYG. The entire CDR3 protein reads CASSLVGGRNYGYTF.

This clone was observed at least ten times. The CDR3 end falls 3 residues outside the read, so it is completed with the germline J gene. V is TRBV28 and J is TRBJ2-1; TRBD1 matches 8 bases. CDR1 MDHEN and CDR2 SYDVKM come from the germline V gene. Trimming removed 9 bases from V and 5 bases from J; junction bases left unmatched: 12. The CDR3 consists of 15 residues. The CDR3 sequence: CASTPGGTGNNEQFF. Partial CDR3 DNA: TGTGCCAGTACACCAGGGGGCACGGGGAACAATGAG.

This clone was recorded many times. The read ends 3 residues shy of where the CDR3 ends; the end is completed using the germline J gene. The V call is TRBV4-1, the J call TRBJ2-3; TRBD1 is a possible D gene (6 bases). Trimming shortened V by 1 base and J by 4 bases, and 15 bases separated the two germline ends. The CDR3 has 16 amino acids. Germline-derived CDR1 and CDR2 are MGHRA and YSYEKL. The sequenced part of the CDR3 DNA is TGCGCCAGCAGCCAAGTGTACAGGGAGATCGCAGATACG. Translating it yields CASSQVYREIADT. The entire CDR3 reads CASSQVYREIADTQYF.

This clone was seen repeatedly, ten times or more. The CDR3 end lies 3 residues beyond the end of the read and is filled in from the germline J gene. V usage is TRBV7-8 and J usage is TRBJ2-3, with 7 nucleotides matching TRBD1. Per germline, CDR1 SGHVS and CDR2 FQNEAQ. The CDR3 spans 16 residues. V was pared by 4 bases and J by 5 bases, with 12 bases of the junction left unmatched. The DNA read from the CDR3 is TGTGCCAGCAGCTATCAACAGGGGTCCCCCATAGATACG. Amino acid sequence: CASSYQQGSPIDT. The CDR3 reads in full as CASSYQQGSPIDTQYF.

There are many counts of this clone. The sequence runs out 3 residues before the end of the CDR3; the remainder is reconstructed from the germline J gene. The V and J genes are TRBV5-6 and TRBJ2-7, with D unresolved. Germline-derived CDR1 and CDR2 are SGHDT and YYEEEE. V lost 4 bases, J lost 2 bases, and 13 bases lay in between. CDR3 length: 14 residues. The sequenced part of the CDR3 DNA is TGTGCCAGCAGCAAGGTCGCAACCGCCTACGAG. This gives the protein CASSKVATAYE. The full CDR3 reads CASSKVATAYEQYF.

This clone was detected ten times or more. Coverage ceases 3 residues before the CDR3 finishes, and the germline J gene fills in the end. V usage is TRBV20-1 and J usage is TRBJ1-5; TRBD1 matches at 10 bases. Germline V gene lookup returns CDR1 DFQATT and CDR2 SNEGSKA (reference sequence). CDR3 length: 14 residues. V lost 6 bases and J lost 5; bases outside the gene matches: 7. The CDR3 bases that were read are TGCAGTGCCAAGACAGGGGGCGATTATCAGCCC. This encodes CSAKTGGDYQP. The CDR3 in its entirety is CSAKTGGDYQPQHF.

This clone was seen ten or more times. The read stops 3 residues short of the end of the CDR3; the missing end is completed from the germline J gene. The rearrangement links TRBV10-1 to TRBJ2-5; D might be TRBD1 (6 bases). Germline V gives CDR1 WNHNN, CDR2 SYGVQD (reference sequence). Trimming left V 3 bases short and J 5 bases short, with 13 bases between. This CDR3 region has 14 residues. The sequenced CDR3 bases are TGCGCCAGCAGTGACAGGGGTCCTGGGGAGACC. It is translated as CASSDRGPGET. The full CDR3 reads CASSDRGPGETQYF.

The sample holds many counts of this clone. The CDR3 end is not reached by the read, which stops 3 residues before it; the germline J gene fills it in. This chain uses TRBV5-6 with TRBJ2-2, with a tentative D call TRBD1 (6 bases). This CDR3 region has 15 residues. The V end was cut by 2 bases, the J end by 2 bases, with 10 bases between. In germline, CDR1 is SGHDT, CDR2 YYEEEE. The CDR3 DNA, read in part, is TGTGCCAGCAGCTTCGTAGGGGGAAACACCGGGGAG. This encodes CASSFVGGNTGE. The entire CDR3 sequence reads CASSFVGGNTGELFF.

The sample holds many counts of this clone. The CDR3 end is not reached by the read, which stops 3 residues before it; the germline J gene fills it in. V and J are TRBV5-1 and TRBJ2-3, with a weak D call TRBD2 (6 bases). This CDR3 is built from 15 residues. From germline, CDR1 is SGHRS and CDR2 YFSETQ. V lost 1 base and J lost 0, with 9 bases in between. The CDR3 loop is CASSLLLASTDTQYF. CDR3 DNA, as far as it was read: TGCGCCAGCAGCTTGCTTCTAGCGAGCACAGATACG.

This clone was found many times. The read stops 3 residues short of the end of the CDR3; the missing end is completed from the germline J gene. The chain joins TRBV24-1 to TRBJ2-1; possibly TRBD1 for D (5 bases). Germline V gene sequence: CDR1 KGHDR, CDR2 SFDVKD. The germline V and J ends were trimmed by 2 bases and 7 bases, with 11 bases remaining between them. This CDR3 has 14 amino acids. The CDR3 loop reads CATSDWQGLNEQFF. The sequenced CDR3 bases are TGTGCCACCAGTGATTGGCAGGGATTAAATGAG.

Ten or more counts support this clone. The read terminates 3 residues before the CDR3 end, so the remaining end is supplied by the germline J gene. The chain joins TRBV19 to TRBJ1-4; the match to TRBD1 covers 7 bases. The CDR3 contains 16 residues. After removal of 2 bases from V and 8 bases from J, the junction contained 11 bases not matched to a gene. The V gene's germline CDR1 is LNHDA and CDR2 SQIVND (reference sequence). The part of the CDR3 DNA that was read is TGTGCCAGTAGTATAACGGACAGGATTGATGAGGAAAAA. This gives the protein CASSITDRIDEEK. The whole CDR3 protein is CASSITDRIDEEKLFF.

A note on this clone: The sequence runs out 3 residues before the end of the CDR3; the remainder is reconstructed from the germline J gene. J is TRBJ1-1 and V is TRBV19; D gene ambiguous. CDR3 length: 12 residues. From germline, CDR1 is LNHDA and CDR2 SQIVND (reference sequence). V was cut by 6 bases and J by 6 bases, with 11 bases left in between. Partial CDR3 DNA: TGTGCCAGTAGGGCAGGAGGCGCTGAA. It is translated as CASRAGGAE. The whole CDR3 is CASRAGGAEAFF.